The T cell receptor (beta chain) described here comes from a study of blood T cell repertoires in COVID-19. Study context: The analysed material was cDNA or gDNA that came from T cells, B-cell-depleted T cells, or PBMCs.

Self-reported history from a screening survey and questionnaire set each donor's cohort. Recovery among Cohort 3 donors was established by two negative PCRs, clearance, or symptom resolution. This CDR3 has 15 amino acids. Germline values: CDR1 MNHNS, CDR2 SASEGT. The table lists this clone with a count of one. One end of the junction fails to match germline, which may point to a read error. In the source study's methods: Amplified reference gene primers provided the basis for estimating nucleated cell counts. Produced via immunoSEQ multiplex PCR; TCRdb's table is partial and in-frame only. V, J and clone size reflect that table, while D and trimming were determined from the DNA. The data hold some 250,000 clones, with approximately 85% observed a single time.

Sequencing was performed on PBMCs or T cells enriched from blood (not recorded which). The chain carries TRBV6-1 and TRBJ1-2; no firm D call. This TCR derives from a woman aged 50 to 60 who had recovered from COVID-19. The CDR3 loop reads CASSQAFDSYYGYTF. CDR3 coding DNA: TGTGCCAGCAGTCAAGCCTTTGACTCGTACTATGGCTACACCTTC.